This passage covers 13 T cell receptor beta chains from one sample sequenced in a study of blood T cell repertoires in COVID-19. This table comes from immunoSEQ multiplex PCR, and its TCRdb copy is limited to in-frame clones, with some not included. Of 490,000 or so clones in the sample, roughly nine tenths are singletons; the top ten hold more than 7.5%. The specimen sequenced was PBMCs or T cells enriched from blood (not recorded which). The origin of the receptors is an older woman who had recovered from COVID-19.

This chain uses TRBV30 with TRBJ2-1; 9 bases fit TRBD1. The CDR3 has 15 residues. From germline, CDR1 is GTSNPN and CDR2 SVGIG (reference sequence). The V and J ends lost 0 bases and 4 bases, in that order; junction bases with no gene match: 4. CDR3 in amino acids: CAWSVKGTGYNEQFF. The CDR3 nucleotides are TGTGCCTGGAGTGTAAAAGGGACAGGGTACAATGAGCAGTTCTTC.

The chain links TRBV3-1 (or the pseudogene TRBV3-2) to TRBJ2-3; the D is unclear. The V gene lost 1 base and the J gene lost 6 bases, with 14 bases spanning the gap. The CDR3 is 15 residues long. Germline V lookup: CDR1 LGHDT, CDR2 YNNKEL (reference sequence). The CDR3 reads CASSQGRPPGDTQYF. In DNA form, the CDR3 reads TGTGCCAGCAGCCAAGGCCGACCACCCGGGGATACGCAGTATTTT.

This chain connects TRBV24-1 to TRBJ1-5; TRBD1 matches at 10 bases. The CDR3 runs to 16 residues. Trimming at V came to 4 bases and at J to 5 bases, leaving 7 bases not matched to a gene. Germline-derived CDR1 and CDR2 are KGHDR and SFDVKD. This chain's CDR3 is CATSDPGTGDYQPQHF. In DNA form, the CDR3 reads TGTGCCACCAGTGACCCTGGGACAGGGGATTATCAGCCCCAGCATTTT.

The chain is built from TRBV4-1 and TRBJ1-1; D gene ambiguous. V was trimmed by 5 bases and J by 3 bases, leaving 10 bases between them. Germline lookup yields CDR1 MGHRA and CDR2 YSYEKL. The CDR3 is 13 amino acids. CDR3: CASSFPTDTEAFF. DNA of the CDR3: TGCGCCAGCAGCTTTCCAACGGACACTGAAGCTTTCTTT.

V and J are TRBV5-1 and TRBJ2-6; TRBD1 aligns across 8 bases. Trimming removed 3 bases from V and 0 bases from J; junction bases left unmatched: 8. Germline V gene sequence: CDR1 SGHRS, CDR2 YFSETQ. The CDR3 is made up of 18 amino acids. The CDR3 reads CASSSTQGDDSGANVLTF. The CDR3 DNA follows: TGCGCCAGCAGCTCCACACAGGGGGACGACTCTGGGGCCAACGTCCTGACTTTC.

Concerning this clone itself: The same CDR3 can be traced to other DNA sequences in this sample. V and J are TRBV24-1 and TRBJ1-3; unclear D gene. The CDR3 has 12 amino acids. CDR1 is KGHDR, CDR2 SFDVKD, per germline. V shed 3 bases and J shed 4 bases, with 3 bases lying between them. As DNA, the CDR3 is TGTGCCACCAGTGATCGGGGAAACACCATATATTTT. This sequence encodes CATSDRGNTIYF.

As concerns this clone: The identical CDR3 is also encoded by other nucleotide sequences in the sample. The chain is built from TRBV14 and TRBJ1-2; D is unclear. V was trimmed by 0 bases and J by 2 bases, leaving 4 bases between them. Germline CDR1 SGHDN, CDR2 FVKESK. This CDR3 contains 13 residues. The CDR3 region has the DNA TGTGCCAGCAGCCAAGACAGGAACTATGGCTACACCTTC. Translating gives CASSQDRNYGYTF.

The chain couples TRBV5-6 to TRBJ1-2; 9 bases line up with TRBD1. Germline V gene lookup returns CDR1 SGHDT and CDR2 YYEEEE. The V and J ends lost 0 bases and 4 bases, in that order; junction bases with no gene match: 4. The CDR3 has 15 amino acids. CDR3 bases: TGTGCCAGCAGCTTGGGGACAGGGGCCATCTATGGCTACACCTTC. It yields the protein CASSLGTGAIYGYTF.

This clone occurred once. This chain joins TRBV29-1 and TRBJ2-3, with TRBD2 matching 7 bases. The CDR3 has 14 amino acids. In germline, CDR1 is SQVTM, CDR2 ANQGSEA. V trimming: 7 bases; J trimming: 0 bases; junction bases outside the gene matches: 7. The CDR3 DNA is TGCAGCGCCGCCCTGGGGGGGAGCACAGATACGCAGTATTTT. Its protein product is CSAALGGSTDTQYF.

This chain connects TRBV12-5 to TRBJ2-1; 9 bases agree with TRBD2. This CDR3 contains 16 residues. Germline assignment: CDR1 LGHNT and CDR2 FRNRAP. J lost 4 bases, V lost 5 bases, and 9 bases had no gene match. The CDR3 reads CASGLRSGLAYNEQFF. CDR3 DNA sequence: TGTGCTAGTGGTCTCCGATCGGGACTAGCATACAATGAGCAGTTCTTC. The whole variable domain, remainder taken from reference TRBV12-5 and TRBJ2-1, is DARVTQTPRHKVTEMGQEVTMRCQPILGHNTVFWYRQTMMQGLELLAYFRNRAPLDDSGMPKDRFSAEMPDATLATLKIQPSEPRDSAVYFCASGLRSGLAYNEQFFGPGTRLTVL.

The chain carries TRBV24-1 and TRBJ1-1; D is unclear. This CDR3 has 13 residues. CDR1 and CDR2 (germline): KGHDR, SFDVKD. Trimming took off 4 bases at V and 1 base at J, with 6 bases between the two ends. CDR3 coding DNA: TGTGCCACCAGTGAGTCGAGGAACACTGAAGCTTTCTTT. It is translated as CATSESRNTEAFF.

The V gene is TRBV5-4, the J gene TRBJ1-2, with D possibly matching TRBD1 (6 bases). Deletions cut 0 bases from V and 7 bases from J, with 16 bases between. The CDR3 runs 15 residues. Germline CDR1 and CDR2: SGHNT and YYREEE (reference sequence). The CDR3 loop is CASSLGSVGAGGYTF. CDR3 coding DNA: TGTGCCAGCAGCTTGGGGAGCGTGGGGGCGGGTGGCTACACCTTC.

V gene TRBV25-1 combines with J gene TRBJ2-3, with D possibly TRBD2 on 6 matching bases. The V gene's germline CDR1 is MGHDK and CDR2 SYGVNS. Trimming shortened V by 0 bases and J by 4 bases, and 11 bases separated the two germline ends. This CDR3 contains 15 residues. The DNA of the CDR3 is TGTGCCAGCAGTGAATATGGGGGGTCCCCAGATACGCAGTATTTT. As protein: CASSEYGGSPDTQYF.